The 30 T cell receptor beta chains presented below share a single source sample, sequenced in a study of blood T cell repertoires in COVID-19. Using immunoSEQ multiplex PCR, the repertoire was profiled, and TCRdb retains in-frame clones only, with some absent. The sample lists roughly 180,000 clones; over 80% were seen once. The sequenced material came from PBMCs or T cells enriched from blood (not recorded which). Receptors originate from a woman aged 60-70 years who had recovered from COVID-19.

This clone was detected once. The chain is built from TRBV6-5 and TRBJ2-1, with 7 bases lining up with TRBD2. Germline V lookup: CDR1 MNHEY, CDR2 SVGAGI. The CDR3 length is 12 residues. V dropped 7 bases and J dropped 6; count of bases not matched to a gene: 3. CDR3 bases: TGTGCCAGCAAAAGGGAGGGCAATGAGCAGTTCTTC. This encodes CASKREGNEQFF.

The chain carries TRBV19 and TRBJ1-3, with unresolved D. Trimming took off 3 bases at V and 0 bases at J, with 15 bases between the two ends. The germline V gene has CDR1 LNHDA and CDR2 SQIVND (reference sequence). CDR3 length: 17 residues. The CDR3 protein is CASSMGQARSSGNTIYF. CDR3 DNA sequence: TGTGCCAGTAGTATGGGTCAGGCCCGCAGCTCTGGAAACACCATATATTTT.

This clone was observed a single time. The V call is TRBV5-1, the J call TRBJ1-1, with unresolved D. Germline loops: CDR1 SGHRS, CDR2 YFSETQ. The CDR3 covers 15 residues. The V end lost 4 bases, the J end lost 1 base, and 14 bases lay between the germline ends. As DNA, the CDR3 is TGCGCCAGCAGCGTGGGATCTCTATCGAACACTGAAGCTTTCTTT. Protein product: CASSVGSLSNTEAFF.

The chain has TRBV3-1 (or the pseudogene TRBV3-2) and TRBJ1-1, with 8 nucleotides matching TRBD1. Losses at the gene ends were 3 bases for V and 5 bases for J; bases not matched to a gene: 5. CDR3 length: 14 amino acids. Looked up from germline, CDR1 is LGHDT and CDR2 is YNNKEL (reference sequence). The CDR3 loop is CASSQQGAGTEAFF. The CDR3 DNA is TGTGCCAGCAGCCAGCAGGGGGCTGGAACTGAAGCTTTCTTT.

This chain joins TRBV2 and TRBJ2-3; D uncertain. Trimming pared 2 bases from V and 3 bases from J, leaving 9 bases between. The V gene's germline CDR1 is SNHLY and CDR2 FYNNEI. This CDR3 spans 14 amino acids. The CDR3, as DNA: TGTGCCAGCAGTGAACTACAGATTACAGATACGCAGTATTTT. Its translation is CASSELQITDTQYF. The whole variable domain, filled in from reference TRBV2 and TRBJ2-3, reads EPEVTQTPSHQVTQMGQEVILRCVPISNHLYFYWYRQILGQKVEFLVSFYNNEISEKSEIFDDQFSVERPDGSNFTLKIRSTKLEDSAMYFCASSELQITDTQYFGPGTRLTVL.

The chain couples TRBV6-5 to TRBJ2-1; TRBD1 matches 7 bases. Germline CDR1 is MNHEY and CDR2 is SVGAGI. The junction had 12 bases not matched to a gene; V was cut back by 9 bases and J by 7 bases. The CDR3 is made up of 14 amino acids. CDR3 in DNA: TGTGCCAGTGCCAACCCGGGACAGAGGAATGAGCAGTTCTTC. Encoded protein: CASANPGQRNEQFF.

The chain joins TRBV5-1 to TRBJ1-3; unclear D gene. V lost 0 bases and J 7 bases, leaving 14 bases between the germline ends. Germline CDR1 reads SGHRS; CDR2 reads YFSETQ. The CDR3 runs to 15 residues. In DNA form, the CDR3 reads TGCGCCAGCAGCTTGGCCGGCGGCGAGTGGAACACCATATATTTT. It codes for CASSLAGGEWNTIYF.

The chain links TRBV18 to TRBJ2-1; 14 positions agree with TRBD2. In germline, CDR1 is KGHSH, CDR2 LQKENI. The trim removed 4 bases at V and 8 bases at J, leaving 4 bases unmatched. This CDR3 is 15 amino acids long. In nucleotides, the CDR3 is TGTGCCAGCTCACGGGGGACTAGCGGGGGTTATGAGCAGTTCTTC. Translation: CASSRGTSGGYEQFF. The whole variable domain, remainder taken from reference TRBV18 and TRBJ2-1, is NAGVMQNPRHLVRRRGQEARLRCSPMKGHSHVYWYRQLPEEGLKFMVYLQKENIIDESGMPKERFSAEFPKEGPSILRIQQVVRGDSAAYFCASSRGTSGGYEQFFGPGTRLTVL.

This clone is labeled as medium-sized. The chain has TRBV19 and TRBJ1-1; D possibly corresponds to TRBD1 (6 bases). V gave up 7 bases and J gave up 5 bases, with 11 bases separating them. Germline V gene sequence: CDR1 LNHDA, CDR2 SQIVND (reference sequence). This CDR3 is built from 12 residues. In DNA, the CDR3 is TGTGCCAGTAAGGAGGGGGGGACTGAAGCTTTCTTT. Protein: CASKEGGTEAFF.

The CDR3 loop is CASSPPGQGAVNEQYF. The CDR3 DNA follows: TGTGCCAGCAGTCCTCCGGGACAGGGGGCGGTCAACGAGCAGTACTTC. This sequence joins TRBV28 and TRBJ2-7; 12 bases are a match to TRBD1. Germline V gene sequence: CDR1 MDHEN, CDR2 SYDVKM. V was pared by 5 bases and J by 5 bases, with 10 bases of the junction left unmatched. The CDR3 is made up of 16 amino acids. The full variable domain, rest sourced from reference TRBV28 and TRBJ2-7, is DVKVTQSSRYLVKRTGEKVFLECVQDMDHENMFWYRQDPGLGLRLIYFSYDVKMKEKGDIPEGYSVSREKKERFSLILESASTNQTSMYLCASSPPGQGAVNEQYFGPGTRLTVT.

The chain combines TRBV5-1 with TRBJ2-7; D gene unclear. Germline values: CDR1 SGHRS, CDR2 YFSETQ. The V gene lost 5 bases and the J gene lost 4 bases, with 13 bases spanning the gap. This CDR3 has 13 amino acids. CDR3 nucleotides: TGCGCCAGCAGTATCCCAGATTCTTACGAGCAGTACTTC. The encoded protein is CASSIPDSYEQYF.

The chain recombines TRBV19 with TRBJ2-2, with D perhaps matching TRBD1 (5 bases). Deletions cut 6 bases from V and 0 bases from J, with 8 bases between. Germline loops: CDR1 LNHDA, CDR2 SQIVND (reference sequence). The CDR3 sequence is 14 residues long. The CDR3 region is CASRDTANTGELFF. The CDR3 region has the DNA TGTGCCAGTAGGGACACCGCGAACACCGGGGAGCTGTTTTTT.

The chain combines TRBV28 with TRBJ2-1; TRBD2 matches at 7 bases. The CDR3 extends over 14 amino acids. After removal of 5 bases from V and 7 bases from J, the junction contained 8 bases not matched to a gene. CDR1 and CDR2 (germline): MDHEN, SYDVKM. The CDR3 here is CASSIGLVRNEQFF. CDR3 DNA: TGTGCCAGCAGTATAGGACTAGTGAGAAATGAGCAGTTCTTC.

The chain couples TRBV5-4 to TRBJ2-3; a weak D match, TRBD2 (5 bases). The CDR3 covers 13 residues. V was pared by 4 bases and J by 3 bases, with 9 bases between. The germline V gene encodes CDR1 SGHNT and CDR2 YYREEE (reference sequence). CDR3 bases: TGTGCCAGCAGCAGTCAGCGGACAGATACGCAGTATTTT. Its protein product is CASSSQRTDTQYF.

CDR3 in amino acids: CASSSGGSGLYEQYF. In DNA, the CDR3 is TGTGCCAGCAGTTCCGGCGGGAGCGGTCTTTACGAGCAGTACTTC. The chain couples TRBV28 to TRBJ2-7; TRBD2 matches at 7 bases. This CDR3 has 15 residues. J gave up 4 bases and V 4 bases, and 10 bases lay outside the gene matches. Germline V gives CDR1 MDHEN, CDR2 SYDVKM.

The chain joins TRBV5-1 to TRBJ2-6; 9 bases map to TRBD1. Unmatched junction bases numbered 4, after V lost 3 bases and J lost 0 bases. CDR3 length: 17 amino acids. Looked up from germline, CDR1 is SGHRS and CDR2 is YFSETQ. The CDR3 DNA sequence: TGCGCCAGCAGCTCGGGACAGGGAGTCTCTGGGGCCAACGTCCTGACTTTC. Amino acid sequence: CASSSGQGVSGANVLTF.

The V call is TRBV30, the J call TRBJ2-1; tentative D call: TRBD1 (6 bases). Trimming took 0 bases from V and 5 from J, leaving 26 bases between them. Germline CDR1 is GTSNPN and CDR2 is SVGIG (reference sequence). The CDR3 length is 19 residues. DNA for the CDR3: TGTGCCTGGAGTGTACGCAGGGGCTGGTTAGGCCGGGGCCACAATGAGCAGTTCTTC. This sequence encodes CAWSVRRGWLGRGHNEQFF.

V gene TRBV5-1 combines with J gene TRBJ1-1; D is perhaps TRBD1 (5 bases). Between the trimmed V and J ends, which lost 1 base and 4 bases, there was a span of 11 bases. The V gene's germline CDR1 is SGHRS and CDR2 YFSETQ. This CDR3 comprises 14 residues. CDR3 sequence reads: CASSLWQGSTEAFF. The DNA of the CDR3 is TGCGCCAGCAGCTTGTGGCAGGGAAGCACTGAAGCTTTCTTT.

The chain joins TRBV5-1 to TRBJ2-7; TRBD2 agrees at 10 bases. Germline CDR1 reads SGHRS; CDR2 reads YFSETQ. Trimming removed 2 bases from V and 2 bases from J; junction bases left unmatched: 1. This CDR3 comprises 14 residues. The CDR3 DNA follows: TGCGCCAGCAGCTTTAGCGGGGGGACCTACGAGCAGTACTTC. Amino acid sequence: CASSFSGGTYEQYF.

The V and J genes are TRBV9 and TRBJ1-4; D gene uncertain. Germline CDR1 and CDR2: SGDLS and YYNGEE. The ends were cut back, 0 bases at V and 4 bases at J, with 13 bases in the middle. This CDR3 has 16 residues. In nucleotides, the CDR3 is TGTGCCAGCAGCGTAGGAATTAGACACTTTAATGAAAAACTGTTTTTT. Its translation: CASSVGIRHFNEKLFF. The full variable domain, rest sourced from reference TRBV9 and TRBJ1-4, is DSGVTQTPKHLITATGQRVTLRCSPRSGDLSVYWYQQSLDQGLQFLIQYYNGEERAKGNILERFSAQQFPDLHSELNLSSLELGDSALYFCASSVGIRHFNEKLFFGSGTQLSVL.

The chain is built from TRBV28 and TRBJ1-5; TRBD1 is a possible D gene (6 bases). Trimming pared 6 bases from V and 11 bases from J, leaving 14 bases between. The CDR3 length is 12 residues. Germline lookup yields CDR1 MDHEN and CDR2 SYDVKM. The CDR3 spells CASRKPGTTQHF. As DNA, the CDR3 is TGTGCCAGCAGGAAGCCCGGGACAACCCAGCATTTT. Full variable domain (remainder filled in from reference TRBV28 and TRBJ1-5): DVKVTQSSRYLVKRTGEKVFLECVQDMDHENMFWYRQDPGLGLRLIYFSYDVKMKEKGDIPEGYSVSREKKERFSLILESASTNQTSMYLCASRKPGTTQHFGDGTRLSIL.

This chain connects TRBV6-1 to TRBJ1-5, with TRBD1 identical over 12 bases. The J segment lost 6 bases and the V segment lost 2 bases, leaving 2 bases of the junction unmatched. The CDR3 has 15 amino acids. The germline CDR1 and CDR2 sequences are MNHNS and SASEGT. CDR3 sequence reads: CASSERGQGAQPQHF. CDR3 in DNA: TGTGCCAGCAGTGAAAGGGGACAGGGGGCTCAGCCCCAGCATTTT.

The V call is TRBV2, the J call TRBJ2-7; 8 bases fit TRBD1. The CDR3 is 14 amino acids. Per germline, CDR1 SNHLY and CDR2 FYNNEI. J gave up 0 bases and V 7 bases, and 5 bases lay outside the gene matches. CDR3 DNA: TGTGCCAGCACCGGGACAGGCTACTCCTACGAGCAGTACTTC. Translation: CASTGTGYSYEQYF.

CDR3: CASRSFGWGLTDTQYF. CDR3 DNA: TGTGCCAGTCGATCCTTCGGTTGGGGACTAACAGATACGCAGTATTTT. The rearrangement joins TRBV19 to TRBJ2-3, with TRBD2 matching over 7 bases. Germline CDR1 is LNHDA and CDR2 is SQIVND (reference sequence). This CDR3 is built from 16 residues. V was clipped by 8 bases and J by 3 bases; unmatched bases: 14.

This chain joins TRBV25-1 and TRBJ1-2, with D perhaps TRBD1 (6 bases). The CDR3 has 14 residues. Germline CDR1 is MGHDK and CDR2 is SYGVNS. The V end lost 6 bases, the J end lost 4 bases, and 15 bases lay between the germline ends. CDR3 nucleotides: TGTGCCAGCAGCGATACGCGGGGGCTCTATGGCTACACCTTC. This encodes CASSDTRGLYGYTF.

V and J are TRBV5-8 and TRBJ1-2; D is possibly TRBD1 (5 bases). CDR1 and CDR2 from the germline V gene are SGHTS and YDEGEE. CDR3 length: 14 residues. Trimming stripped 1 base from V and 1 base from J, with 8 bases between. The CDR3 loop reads CASSLIGGNYGYTF. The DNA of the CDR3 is TGTGCCAGCAGCTTGATCGGGGGTAACTATGGCTACACCTTC.

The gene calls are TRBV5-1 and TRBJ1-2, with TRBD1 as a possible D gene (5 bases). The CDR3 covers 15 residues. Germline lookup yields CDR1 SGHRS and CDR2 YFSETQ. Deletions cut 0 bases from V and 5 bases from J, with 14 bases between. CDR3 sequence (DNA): TGCGCCAGCAGCTTGGCCCCCGGGGGAGTTTATGGCTACACCTTC. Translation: CASSLAPGGVYGYTF.

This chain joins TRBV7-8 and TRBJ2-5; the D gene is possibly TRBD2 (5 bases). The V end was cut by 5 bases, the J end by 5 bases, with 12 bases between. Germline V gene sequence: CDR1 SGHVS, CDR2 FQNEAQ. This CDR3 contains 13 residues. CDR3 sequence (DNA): TGTGCCAGCAGCCGGCGGGTCCACGAGACCCAGTACTTC. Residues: CASSRRVHETQYF.

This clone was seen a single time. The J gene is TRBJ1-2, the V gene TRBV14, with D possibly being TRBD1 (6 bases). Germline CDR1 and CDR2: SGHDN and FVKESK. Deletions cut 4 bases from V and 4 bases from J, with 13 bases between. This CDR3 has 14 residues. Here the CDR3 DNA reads TGTGCCAGCAGCCCTGGACAGTTCTCCTATGGCTACACCTTC. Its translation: CASSPGQFSYGYTF.

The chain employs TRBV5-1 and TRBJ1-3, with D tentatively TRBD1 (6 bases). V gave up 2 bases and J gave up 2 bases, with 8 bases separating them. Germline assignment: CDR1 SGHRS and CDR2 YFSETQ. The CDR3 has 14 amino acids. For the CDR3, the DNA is TGCGCCAGCAGCTTACAGGGAGCTGGAAACACCATATATTTT. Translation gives CASSLQGAGNTIYF.